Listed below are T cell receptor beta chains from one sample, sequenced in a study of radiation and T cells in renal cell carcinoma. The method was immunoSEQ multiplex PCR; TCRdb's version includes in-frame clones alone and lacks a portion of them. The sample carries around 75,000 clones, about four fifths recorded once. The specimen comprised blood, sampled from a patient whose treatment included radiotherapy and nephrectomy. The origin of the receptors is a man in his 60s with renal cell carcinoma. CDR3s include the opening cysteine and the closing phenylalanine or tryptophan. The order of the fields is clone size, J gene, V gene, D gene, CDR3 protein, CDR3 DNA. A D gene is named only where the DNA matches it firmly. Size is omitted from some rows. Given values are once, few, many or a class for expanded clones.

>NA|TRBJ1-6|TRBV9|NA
CASGSYNSPLHF
TGTGCCAGCGGCTCCTATAATTCACCCCTCCACTTT
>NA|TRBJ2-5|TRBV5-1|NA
CASSLAGETQYF
TGCGCCAGCAGCTTGGCCGGTGAGACCCAGTACTTC
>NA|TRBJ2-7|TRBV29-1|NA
CSVVVTASTYEQYF
TGCAGCGTTGTCGTCACAGCTTCTACCTACGAGCAGTACTTC
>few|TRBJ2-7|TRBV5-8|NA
CASSRLYEQYF
TGTGCCAGCAGCCGACTCTACGAGCAGTACTTC
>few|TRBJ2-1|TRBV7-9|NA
CASSDRLGRNNNEQFF
TGTGCCAGCAGCGACCGACTAGGTCGGAATAATAATGAGCAGTTCTTC
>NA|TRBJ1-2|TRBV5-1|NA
CASSLHAGVYGYTF
TGCGCCAGCAGCCTGCACGCCGGGGTCTATGGCTACACCTTC
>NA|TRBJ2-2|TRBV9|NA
CASSVETARNTGELFF
TGTGCCAGCAGCGTAGAGACGGCTAGAAACACCGGGGAGCTGTTTTTT
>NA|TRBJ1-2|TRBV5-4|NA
CASSTTLGYGYTF
TGTGCCAGCAGCACGACACTGGGCTATGGCTACACCTTC
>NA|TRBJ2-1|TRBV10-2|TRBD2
CASRLADNEQFF
TGCGCCAGCAGACTAGCGGACAATGAGCAGTTCTTC
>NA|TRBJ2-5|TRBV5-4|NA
CASSHAGYQETQYF
TGTGCCAGCAGCCACGCAGGGTACCAAGAGACCCAGTACTTC
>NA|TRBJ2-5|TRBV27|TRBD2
CASSLAGAGSDETQYF
TGTGCCAGCAGTTTGGCCGGAGCGGGGTCTGATGAGACCCAGTACTTC
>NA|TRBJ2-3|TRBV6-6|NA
CASSVQGPDTQYF
TGTGCCAGCAGTGTACAGGGACCAGATACGCAGTATTTT
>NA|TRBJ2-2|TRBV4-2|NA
CASSQAQGANTGELFF
TGTGCCAGCAGCCAAGCCCAGGGCGCGAACACCGGGGAGCTGTTTTTT
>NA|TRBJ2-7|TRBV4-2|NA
CASSQYPMQGTTYEQYF
TGTGCCAGCAGCCAATACCCTATGCAGGGGACCACCTACGAGCAGTACTTC
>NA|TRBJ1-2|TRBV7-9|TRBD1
CASSDTGGGGGYTF
TGTGCCAGCAGCGATACAGGGGGCGGAGGTGGCTACACCTTC
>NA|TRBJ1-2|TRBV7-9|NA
CASSSRGQGGYTF
TGTGCCAGCAGCTCCCGAGGGCAGGGAGGCTACACCTTC
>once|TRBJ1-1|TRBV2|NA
CASCRAQNTEAFF
TGTGCCAGCTGCCGGGCCCAGAACACTGAAGCTTTCTTT
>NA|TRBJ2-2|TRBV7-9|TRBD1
CASSTDRGNLGRELFF
TGTGCCAGCAGCACCGACAGGGGGAACCTGGGCCGGGAGCTGTTTTTT
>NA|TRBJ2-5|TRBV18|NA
CASSPPEGLQETQYF
TGTGCCAGCTCACCACCGGAAGGGCTCCAAGAGACCCAGTACTTC
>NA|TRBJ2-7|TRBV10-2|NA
CASRPGPTYEQYF
TGCGCCAGCAGACCCGGGCCAACCTACGAGCAGTACTTC